These 15 T cell receptor beta chains came from one sample sequenced in a study of T-cell reconstitution after alpha-beta-depleted transplantation in children. Preparing the TCRbeta library involved the use of unique molecular identifiers. TCRdb reanalysed the PCR reads using MiXCR and keeps one entry per CDR3 protein. Here the sample spans 300,000 to 350,000 distinct CDR3 sequences, around 20% being singletons. Sequencing was performed on PBMCs, mostly from graft donor cells, taken 180 days after TCRalphabeta/CD19-depleted stem cell transplant. These receptors all come from a male patient under 18 who had a stem cell transplant for acute lymphoblastic leukemia, so the T cells may come from the graft donor.

This clonotype has just a few counts. The V gene is TRBV9, the J gene TRBJ2-1, with 8 bases identical to TRBD2. There are 17 residues in the CDR3. Germline V CDR1 and CDR2: SGDLS, YYNGEE. Trimming took 4 bases from V and 3 from J; bases not matched to a gene: 12. The DNA of the CDR3 is TGTGCCAGCAGCTTTGGCTATTGGGCGGGAGGCTACAATGAGCAGTTCTTC. Its protein product is CASSFGYWAGGYNEQFF.

The V and J genes are TRBV20-1 and TRBJ1-1, with a tentative D call TRBD1 (5 bases). CDR3 length: 13 amino acids. The germline CDR1 and CDR2 sequences are DFQATT and SNEGSKA (reference sequence). V was pared by 3 bases and J by 3 bases, with 11 bases between. The CDR3 DNA follows: TGCAGTGCTAGTCCAGGGTCGCACACTGAAGCTTTCTTT. Amino acid sequence: CSASPGSHTEAFF.

This clonotype was detected many times. This sequence joins TRBV3-1 and TRBJ2-7; TRBD2 matches 14 bases. J lost 4 bases, V lost 3 bases, and 5 bases had no gene match. Per the germline V gene, CDR1 is LGHDT and CDR2 is YNNKEL (reference sequence). The CDR3 extends over 16 amino acids. CDR3 residues: CASSQAGTSGSYEQYF. CDR3 bases: TGTGCCAGCAGCCAGGCCGGGACTAGCGGGAGTTACGAGCAGTACTTC.

The chain is built from TRBV24-1 and TRBJ2-1; D remains unclear. CDR1 KGHDR and CDR2 SFDVKD come from the germline V gene. Trimming pared 3 bases from V and 7 bases from J, leaving 12 bases between. The CDR3 has 14 amino acids. The CDR3 region is CATSDPRTRNEQFF. The CDR3 nucleotides are TGTGCCACCAGTGATCCAAGGACGAGGAATGAGCAGTTCTTC.

The chain combines TRBV24-1 with TRBJ1-5; 7 bases align to TRBD1. CDR3 size: 16 residues. V shed 6 bases, J shed 1 base, and the junction held 8 bases outside the gene matches. The germline V gene encodes CDR1 KGHDR and CDR2 SFDVKD. CDR3 sequence: CATSPKQGPSNQPQHF. The CDR3 region has the DNA TGTGCCACCAGTCCCAAACAGGGGCCAAGCAATCAGCCCCAGCATTTT.

The chain carries TRBV4-1 and TRBJ2-7; 7 nucleotides agree with TRBD1. Germline lookup yields CDR1 MGHRA and CDR2 YSYEKL. The trim removed 1 base at V and 4 bases at J, leaving 7 bases unmatched. This CDR3 has 15 amino acids. CDR3 nucleotide sequence: TGCGCCAGCAGCCAAGGACAGGGTATTCCGTACGAGCAGTACTTC. Translating it yields CASSQGQGIPYEQYF.

Only a few counts were recorded for this clonotype. The rearrangement links TRBV7-9 to TRBJ1-5; D is ambiguous. The V end lost 5 bases, the J end lost 6 bases, and 14 bases lay between the germline ends. CDR1 is SEHNR, CDR2 FQNEAQ, per germline (reference sequence). The CDR3 extends over 14 amino acids. CDR3 in amino acids: CASSDRGNGQPQHF. The CDR3 coding sequence is TGTGCCAGCAGCGATCGGGGTAACGGTCAGCCCCAGCATTTT.

This rearrangement joins TRBV12-3 or TRBV12-4 to TRBJ2-7; TRBD1 aligns across 7 bases. There are 16 residues in the CDR3. Trimming at V came to 1 base and at J to 1 base, leaving 7 bases not matched to a gene. CDR3 bases: TGTGCCAGCAGTTTAGGACAGGGAACGCTATCCTACGAGCAGTACTTC. This gives the protein CASSLGQGTLSYEQYF.

J is TRBJ2-1 and V is TRBV20-1; D remains ambiguous. Deletions cut 0 bases from V and 10 bases from J, with 13 bases between. CDR1 DFQATT and CDR2 SNEGSKA come from the germline V gene (reference sequence). The CDR3 is 13 residues long. The CDR3 reads CSARDLAIREQFF. In nucleotides, the CDR3 is TGCAGTGCTAGAGATCTGGCTATACGGGAGCAGTTCTTC.

The chain links TRBV7-2 to TRBJ2-7; 9 positions agree with TRBD2. The CDR3 is made up of 16 amino acids. CDR1 and CDR2 (germline): SGHTA, FQGNSA. V shed 6 bases, J shed 3 bases, and the junction held 12 bases outside the gene matches. CDR3 residues: CASSSPAGGADYEQYF. The CDR3 bases are TGTGCCAGCAGTTCCCCAGCGGGGGGCGCTGACTACGAGCAGTACTTC.

This clonotype was picked up a small number of times. This chain connects TRBV5-5 to TRBJ2-1, with 12 bases identical to TRBD1. The V gene's germline CDR1 is SGHKS and CDR2 YYEKEE (reference sequence). The V segment lost 4 bases and the J segment 3 bases; nucleotides outside the gene matches: 11. The CDR3 sequence is 18 residues long. CDR3 nucleotides: TGTGCCAGCAGCGCCGGGACAGGGGGCCCAGCCGGCTACAATGAGCAGTTCTTC. It translates to CASSAGTGGPAGYNEQFF. The full variable domain, with the rest looked up from reference TRBV5-5 and TRBJ2-1, is DAGVTQSPTHLIKTRGQQVTLRCSPISGHKSVSWYQQVLGQGPQFIFQYYEKEERGRGNFPDRFSARQFPNYSSELNVNALLLGDSALYLCASSAGTGGPAGYNEQFFGPGTRLTVL.

In this sample, this clonotype turned up a few times. This chain joins TRBV20-1 and TRBJ1-1; D uncertain. The CDR3 has 16 residues. Deletions cut 0 bases from V and 0 bases from J, with 14 bases between. CDR1 and CDR2 from the germline V gene are DFQATT and SNEGSKA (reference sequence). This CDR3 reads CSARDVREIMNTEAFF. The CDR3 DNA sequence: TGCAGTGCTAGAGATGTGAGGGAAATCATGAACACTGAAGCTTTCTTT.

This clonotype was seen a handful of times. The chain joins TRBV2 to TRBJ1-3; 7 nucleotides align to TRBD1. J was trimmed by 4 bases and V by 11 bases; bases with no gene match: 5. CDR3 length: 12 amino acids. The germline V gene has CDR1 SNHLY and CDR2 FYNNEI. The CDR3 spells CAAGGNGNTIYF. For the CDR3, the DNA is TGTGCCGCAGGGGGGAACGGAAACACCATATATTTT.

The chain is built from TRBV18 and TRBJ2-7, with 7 bases matching TRBD2. J lost 5 bases, V lost 6 bases, and 10 bases had no gene match. This CDR3 contains 14 residues. Germline V gene sequence: CDR1 KGHSH, CDR2 LQKENI. The CDR3 nucleotides read TGTGCCAGCTCCCCCCTTGCGGGAGTCAACGAGCAGTACTTC. Translating it yields CASSPLAGVNEQYF.

This chain uses TRBV6-1 with TRBJ2-5; 13 bases fit TRBD2. The germline V gene encodes CDR1 MNHNS and CDR2 SASEGT. Losses at the gene ends were 5 bases for V and 2 bases for J; bases not matched to a gene: 11. The CDR3 is 18 residues long. DNA for the CDR3: TGTGCCAGCAGTCCGGGGTCCGGGACTAGCGGGATTCAAGAGACCCAGTACTTC. Translating gives CASSPGSGTSGIQETQYF.